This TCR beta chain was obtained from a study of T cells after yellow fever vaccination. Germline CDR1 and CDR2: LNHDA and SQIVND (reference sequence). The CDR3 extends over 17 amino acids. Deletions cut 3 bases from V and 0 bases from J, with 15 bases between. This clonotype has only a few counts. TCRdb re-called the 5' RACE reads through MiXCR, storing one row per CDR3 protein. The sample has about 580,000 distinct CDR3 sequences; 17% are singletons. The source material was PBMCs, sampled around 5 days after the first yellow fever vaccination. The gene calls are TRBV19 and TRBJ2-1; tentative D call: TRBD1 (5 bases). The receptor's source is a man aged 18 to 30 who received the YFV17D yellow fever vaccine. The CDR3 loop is CASSIDSYQSSYNEQFF. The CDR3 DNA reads TGTGCCAGTAGTATCGACAGTTATCAGAGCTCCTACAATGAGCAGTTCTTC.